This TCR beta chain was identified during a study of blood T cell repertoires in COVID-19. Study overall: Recovered status in Cohort 3 required two negative PCRs, clearance, or symptom resolution. There were acute and convalescent COVID-19 samples, and they came from the United States, Italy and Spain.

Germline trimming cut 6 bases from V and 10 bases from J; bases unmatched to any gene: 13. CDR1 and CDR2 (germline): LGHNT, FRNRAP. CDR3 length equals 16 residues. In the original workflow: Amplified reference gene primers provided the basis for estimating nucleated cell counts. The data were produced by immunoSEQ multiplex PCR, yet TCRdb's version contains in-frame clones alone and is incomplete. Clone size and V and J calls were adopted from that table, with D and trimming inferred from the DNA. The table shows 350,000 to 400,000 clones, with 70% to 90% occurring only once. Participants reported their clinical history, and cohort assignment relied on those reports.

This TCR was sampled from a man between 40 and 49 years old in a cohort exposed to, infected with or recovered from COVID-19 (not recorded which). Material: PBMCs or T cells enriched from blood (not recorded which). The V call is TRBV12-5, the J call TRBJ2-1; 12 bases fit TRBD2. DNA of the CDR3: TGTGCTAGTGGCTCCCTAGCGGGAGGGCGAGCGAGGGAGCAGTTCTTC. Protein: CASGSLAGGRAREQFF.